This TCR beta chain was sequenced for a study of cytomegalovirus exposure and HLA in healthy donors. Study observations and caveats: Analyses of presence/absence relied on an assumption of roughly uniform sequencing depth across donors. Information on immune exposure was restricted to one variable (CMV serostatus).

Healthy bone marrow donors supplied every sample. On this clone itself: Its antigen remains unidentified.

Use of 60 Vbeta and 13 Jbeta primers characterized the PCR. Authors' analysis steps: Unique TCR beta chains numbered around 80 million in a later analysis, with about 11 million shared. TCRdb keeps only in-frame clones here, not all; method: immunoSEQ multiplex PCR. V and J calls plus clone size are reproduced from that table; the DNA served to infer D and trimming. Among fewer than 200,000 clones listed, roughly 87% were seen once. CDR1 and CDR2 from the germline V gene are SGHVS and FNYEAQ. The CDR3 has 15 residues. V was cut by 0 bases and J by 6 bases, with 13 bases left in between. This TCR derives from a woman between 25 and 40 years old in good health and CMV-seronegative. The chain employs TRBV7-6 and TRBJ2-3, with D perhaps matching TRBD2 (5 bases). Sequenced: PBMCs. The CDR3 loop reads CASSLARRVVDTQYF. CDR3 coding DNA: TGTGCCAGCAGCTTAGCGCGGCGGGTGGTTGATACGCAGTATTTT.